What follows are 31 T cell receptor beta chains derived from one specimen sequenced in a study of cytomegalovirus exposure and HLA in healthy donors. Primers for the PCR totalled 60 Vbeta and 13 Jbeta. Generated by immunoSEQ multiplex PCR, the TCRdb table keeps only in-frame clones and is missing some. This repertoire shows approximately 200,000 clones, over 70% found once; its top ten account for about 2%. The specimen sequenced was PBMCs. These receptors were taken from a woman under 30 in good health and CMV-seropositive.

This clone was recorded a few times. This chain connects TRBV6-6 to TRBJ1-2; 7 positions match TRBD1. The junction had 5 bases not matched to a gene; V was cut back by 6 bases and J by 4 bases. CDR1 is MNHNY and CDR2 is SVGAGI in the germline V gene (reference sequence). The CDR3 is 13 residues long. The CDR3 sequence: CASSDTGAYGYTF. CDR3 in DNA: TGTGCCAGCAGCGACACAGGGGCCTATGGCTACACCTTC.

The chain joins TRBV7-2 to TRBJ2-7; TRBD1 agrees at 7 bases. The germline gives CDR1 SGHTA, CDR2 FQGNSA. V trimming: 5 bases; J trimming: 2 bases; junction bases outside the gene matches: 6. The CDR3 consists of 14 residues. CDR3 amino acids: CASSPYTGAYEQYV. DNA of the CDR3: TGTGCCAGCAGCCCCTACACAGGGGCCTACGAGCAGTACGTC.

This chain links TRBV2 with TRBJ1-3; TRBD1 matches 7 bases. The germline CDR1 and CDR2 sequences are SNHLY and FYNNEI. Trimming at V came to 9 bases and at J to 3 bases, leaving 2 bases not matched to a gene. The CDR3 has 12 residues. The CDR3 region is CARTGSGNTIYF. DNA for the CDR3: TGTGCCAGGACAGGGAGTGGAAACACCATATATTTT.

The gene calls are TRBV6-1 and TRBJ1-2, with D uncertain. Germline CDR1 MNHNS, CDR2 SASEGT. The CDR3 loop spans 12 amino acids. The V end was cut by 3 bases, the J end by 8 bases, with 10 bases between. CDR3 sequence reads: CASSDLRRGYTF. The CDR3 nucleotides are TGTGCCAGCAGTGATCTCAGGAGGGGCTACACCTTC.

The chain recombines TRBV15 with TRBJ1-4; D unresolved. The CDR3 covers 13 residues. Per germline, CDR1 LNHNV and CDR2 YYDKDF (reference sequence). Trimming took off 1 base at V and 10 bases at J, with 10 bases between the two ends. The DNA for the CDR3 is TGTGCCACCAGCAGAGGTCAGGAAGGAAAACTGTTTTTT. Its translation is CATSRGQEGKLFF.

The chain uses TRBV4-3 and TRBJ2-5, with a tentative D call TRBD2 (5 bases). The germline V gene encodes CDR1 LGHNA and CDR2 YSLEER. This CDR3 region has 14 residues. The germline V and J ends were trimmed by 4 bases and 5 bases, with 14 bases remaining between them. The CDR3 sequence is CASSPERVGETQYF. The CDR3 nucleotides are TGCGCCAGCAGCCCCGAGAGGGTTGGGGAGACCCAGTACTTC.

This clone was counted a few times. The J gene is TRBJ2-3, the V gene TRBV2; 7 bases line up with TRBD2. This CDR3 has 15 amino acids. Germline CDR1 reads SNHLY; CDR2 reads FYNNEI. After removal of 7 bases from V and 6 bases from J, the junction contained 13 bases not matched to a gene. CDR3 nucleotides: TGTGCCAGCACCGAGGAGCGGGGAGTTACCGATACGCAGTATTTT. Residues: CASTEERGVTDTQYF.

The chain is built from TRBV5-6 and TRBJ1-1; D is ambiguous. Germline V lookup: CDR1 SGHDT, CDR2 YYEEEE. Trimming took 3 bases from V and 1 from J, leaving 13 bases between them. The CDR3 sequence is 15 residues long. CDR3 nucleotides: TGTGCCAGCAGCTACACATGGGTAGCGAACACTGAAGCTTTCTTT. Its translation is CASSYTWVANTEAFF.

This clone was recorded only once. V and J are TRBV6-5 and TRBJ2-7, with TRBD1 identical over 8 bases. The CDR3 totals 14 residues. Germline assignment: CDR1 MNHEY and CDR2 SVGAGI. After removal of 8 bases from V and 0 bases from J, the junction contained 6 bases not matched to a gene. Here the CDR3 reads CASSTGTGSYEQYF. The CDR3 DNA sequence: TGTGCCAGCTCGACCGGGACAGGCTCCTACGAGCAGTACTTC.

The chain is built from TRBV11-1 and TRBJ1-4; a weak D match, TRBD1 (6 bases). The CDR3 covers 14 residues. The V end lost 8 bases, the J end lost 7 bases, and 17 bases lay between the germline ends. Germline V CDR1 and CDR2: SGHAT, FQDESV (reference sequence). CDR3 bases: TGTGCCAGCGGAACGGGGGGGCTTGGTGAAAAACTGTTTTTT. Translating it yields CASGTGGLGEKLFF.

The J gene is TRBJ2-5, the V gene TRBV7-9; D not certain. V shed 2 bases and J shed 2 bases, with 12 bases lying between them. Germline V gives CDR1 SEHNR, CDR2 FQNEAQ (reference sequence). The CDR3 has 15 residues. CDR3 coding DNA: TGTGCCAGCAGCTTAATAACTATACAACAAGAGACCCAGTACTTC. Protein sequence: CASSLITIQQETQYF.

This chain links TRBV7-9 with TRBJ1-2; 10 nucleotides match TRBD1. Germline trimming cut 6 bases from V and 2 bases from J; bases unmatched to any gene: 9. The CDR3 contains 16 residues. Germline V gene lookup returns CDR1 SEHNR and CDR2 FQNEAQ (reference sequence). CDR3 loop: CASSLHRDRGNYGYTF. The CDR3 region has the DNA TGTGCCAGCAGTCTACACCGGGACAGGGGAAACTATGGCTACACCTTC.

The chain couples TRBV19 to TRBJ1-3; D may be TRBD1 (5 bases). Germline V gives CDR1 LNHDA, CDR2 SQIVND (reference sequence). The CDR3 runs to 17 residues. V was cut by 5 bases and J by 0 bases, with 17 bases left in between. DNA of the CDR3: TGTGCCAGTAGTCCCACAGTTTGGGGCCGCTCTGGAAACACCATATATTTT. Translated: CASSPTVWGRSGNTIYF.

The chain employs TRBV7-2 and TRBJ2-5; tentative D call: TRBD2 (7 bases). This CDR3 has 16 residues. V shed 1 base and J shed 5 bases, with 17 bases lying between them. The germline gives CDR1 SGHTA, CDR2 FQGNSA. This CDR3 is CASSLDRGGRRETQYF. The CDR3 nucleotides are TGTGCCAGCAGCTTAGATAGGGGGGGCCGTCGGGAGACCCAGTACTTC.

The gene calls are TRBV11-3 and TRBJ2-2; TRBD1 is a possible D gene (5 bases). CDR1 and CDR2 from the germline V gene are SGHNT and YENEEA. Trimming shortened V by 3 bases and J by 0 bases, and 8 bases separated the two germline ends. The CDR3 spans 15 residues. CDR3 protein: CASSFGQTNTGELFF. The CDR3 coding sequence is TGTGCCAGCAGCTTCGGACAAACGAACACCGGGGAGCTGTTTTTT.

The CDR3 bases are TGCAGCGTTAAACGGGGGGCGAACACCGGGGAGCTGTTTTTT. It translates to CSVKRGANTGELFF. The chain employs TRBV29-1 and TRBJ2-2; 7 bases agree with TRBD2. The CDR3 length is 14 residues. Per the germline V gene, CDR1 is SQVTM and CDR2 is ANQGSEA. Trimming at V came to 5 bases and at J to 0 bases, leaving 3 bases not matched to a gene.

This clone was seen a few times. The J gene is TRBJ2-5, the V gene TRBV6-5, with TRBD2 matching over 8 bases. This CDR3 is built from 12 residues. Per the germline V gene, CDR1 is MNHEY and CDR2 is SVGAGI. The V and J ends lost 6 bases and 7 bases, in that order; junction bases with no gene match: 4. CDR3 coding DNA: TGTGCCAGCAGACTAGCGGATGGGACCCAGTACTTC. Its protein is CASRLADGTQYF.

The chain uses TRBV6-4 and TRBJ2-3; 10 bases fit TRBD2. The V and J ends lost 6 bases and 0 bases, in that order; junction bases with no gene match: 3. The CDR3 consists of 15 residues. The germline V gene encodes CDR1 MRHNA and CDR2 SNTAGT. The CDR3 DNA reads as TGTGCCAGCAGCCCAGCGGGGGGGAGCACAGATACGCAGTATTTT. Protein product: CASSPAGGSTDTQYF.

V is TRBV28 and J is TRBJ2-5, with 7 positions matching TRBD2. The germline V gene encodes CDR1 MDHEN and CDR2 SYDVKM. V shed 6 bases and J 5 bases; nucleotides not matched to a gene: 6. The CDR3 length is 13 residues. The CDR3 DNA is TGTGCCAGCAGGCAGACTAGCTCGGAGACCCAGTACTTC. The encoded protein is CASRQTSSETQYF.

The chain couples TRBV19 to TRBJ1-5, with D hard to call. Trimming left V 8 bases short and J 4 bases short, with 21 bases between. The germline V gene has CDR1 LNHDA and CDR2 SQIVND (reference sequence). This CDR3 comprises 16 residues. CDR3 sequence reads: CASAPLTGNRNQPQHF. CDR3 coding DNA: TGTGCCAGTGCTCCTCTTACGGGGAATAGGAATCAGCCCCAGCATTTT.

On this clone: Sequence at one end of the junction differs from germline and may be a read error. The J gene is TRBJ2-3, the V gene TRBV11-3; 13 nucleotides match TRBD2. CDR1 SGHNT and CDR2 YENEEA come from the germline V gene. The CDR3 loop spans 15 amino acids. The CDR3 region is CVSSRTSGGRDTQYF. In DNA, the CDR3 is TGTGTCAGCAGCCGGACTAGCGGGGGCCGGGATACGCAGTATTTT. Full variable domain (missing parts from reference TRBV11-3 and TRBJ2-3): EAGVVQSPRYKIIEKKQPVAFWCNPISGHNTLYWYLQNLGQGPELLIRYENEEAVDDSQLPKDRFSAERLKGVDSTLKIQPAELGDSAVYLCVSSRTSGGRDTQYFGPGTRLTVL.

Notes on this clone: Distinct nucleotide sequences in the sample also encode this CDR3. The CDR3 nucleotides read TGTGCCAGCAGCTCACCCGCCGCAGGGAGGACCTACGAGCAGTACTTC. This sequence encodes CASSSPAAGRTYEQYF. The rearrangement uses TRBV7-9 and TRBJ2-7, with D maybe TRBD2 (6 bases). The germline V gene encodes CDR1 SEHNR and CDR2 FQNEAQ (reference sequence). CDR3 size: 16 residues. The ends were cut back, 4 bases at V and 2 bases at J, with 18 bases in the middle. The complete variable domain, with remaining parts taken from reference TRBV7-9 and TRBJ2-7, reads DTGVSQNPRHKITKRGQNVTFRCDPISEHNRLYWYRQTLGQGPEFLTYFQNEAQLEKSRLLSDRFSAERPKGSFSTLEIQRTEQGDSAMYLCASSSPAAGRTYEQYFGPGTRLTVT.

The DNA for the CDR3 is TGTGCCAGCAGCTCAAACCGGGACACAGGATACGAGCAGTACTTC. Its translation: CASSSNRDTGYEQYF. The genes are TRBV7-9 and TRBJ2-7; possible D gene TRBD1, 6 bases. Germline V gives CDR1 SEHNR, CDR2 FQNEAQ (reference sequence). The CDR3 is 15 residues long. The ends were cut back, 4 bases at V and 4 bases at J, with 17 bases in the middle.

V usage is TRBV6-6 and J usage is TRBJ1-1; D remains ambiguous. V shed 6 bases and J shed 0 bases, with 11 bases lying between them. The CDR3 is made up of 14 amino acids. The V gene's germline CDR1 is MNHNY and CDR2 SVGAGI (reference sequence). The CDR3 DNA follows: TGTGCCAGCAGCTACGCCCCAGTGAACACTGAAGCTTTCTTT. Translating it yields CASSYAPVNTEAFF.

The DNA for the CDR3 is TGTGCCAGCAGCCAAGATACGCCGGGGGCCCTCCACTTT. It yields the protein CASSQDTPGALHF. The genes are TRBV4-2 and TRBJ1-6; weak D call: TRBD1 (5 bases). The CDR3 covers 13 residues. V lost 0 bases and J lost 14, with 11 bases in between. CDR1 and CDR2 from the germline V gene are LGHNA and YNFKEQ.

This clone was recorded a few times. The J gene is TRBJ1-4, the V gene TRBV7-9; a possible D gene is TRBD1 (6 bases). The CDR3 sequence is 15 residues long. The V gene lost 2 bases and the J gene lost 8 bases, with 15 bases spanning the gap. The germline gives CDR1 SEHNR, CDR2 FQNEAQ (reference sequence). CDR3 DNA sequence: TGTGCCAGCAGCTTACATGCAGGGGACGTCGAAAAACTGTTTTTT. Its translation: CASSLHAGDVEKLFF.

The chain couples TRBV23-1 to TRBJ1-6; 8 bases align to TRBD1. TRBV23-1 is sorted into the ORF group, with uncertain function. Trimming removed 0 bases from V and 15 bases from J; junction bases left unmatched: 22. CDR3 length: 19 residues. The CDR3 loop is CASSQSYPGHIPLRGLLHF. The CDR3 region has the DNA TGCGCCAGCAGTCAATCATACCCAGGACATATCCCTCTCAGGGGGCTCCTCCACTTT.

The CDR3 DNA reads as TGTGCCAGCAGCCCAGGGACTAGCGGGGTTTCAAACATTCAGTACTTC. Translated, it gives CASSPGTSGVSNIQYF. The chain uses TRBV7-9 and TRBJ2-4, with 13 bases aligning to TRBD2. Germline loops: CDR1 SEHNR, CDR2 FQNEAQ (reference sequence). The V segment lost 5 bases and the J segment 6 bases; nucleotides outside the gene matches: 7. The CDR3 loop spans 16 amino acids.

The rearrangement uses TRBV4-2 and TRBJ2-5, with 11 bases aligning to TRBD2. Germline CDR1 LGHNA, CDR2 YNFKEQ. Trimming at V came to 1 base and at J to 1 base, leaving 11 bases not matched to a gene. The CDR3 runs 19 residues. The CDR3 spells CASSQARRASGGPQETQYF. CDR3 bases: TGTGCCAGCAGCCAAGCCCGGAGGGCTAGCGGGGGGCCCCAAGAGACCCAGTACTTC.

This rearrangement joins TRBV6-1 to TRBJ2-7; possibly TRBD2 for D (6 bases). Germline V gene data show CDR1 as MNHNS and CDR2 as SASEGT. Trimming removed 5 bases at V and 1 base at J, with 12 bases between. The CDR3 loop spans 14 amino acids. The chain's CDR3 is CASSPTGTSYEQYV. The CDR3 DNA sequence: TGTGCCAGCAGTCCTACCGGGACTTCCTACGAGCAGTACGTC.

Of note for this clone: At one of its ends the junction is not consistent with the germline gene, which may arise from a read error. The genes are TRBV7-9 and TRBJ2-7, with TRBD1 matching over 10 bases. CDR3 size: 15 residues. Germline V gene data show CDR1 as SEHNR and CDR2 as FQNEAQ (reference sequence). CDR3 sequence (DNA): TGTTCCAGCAGCTCCGGGACAGGGGTCACCTACGAGCAGTACTTC. Its translation: CSSSSGTGVTYEQYF.